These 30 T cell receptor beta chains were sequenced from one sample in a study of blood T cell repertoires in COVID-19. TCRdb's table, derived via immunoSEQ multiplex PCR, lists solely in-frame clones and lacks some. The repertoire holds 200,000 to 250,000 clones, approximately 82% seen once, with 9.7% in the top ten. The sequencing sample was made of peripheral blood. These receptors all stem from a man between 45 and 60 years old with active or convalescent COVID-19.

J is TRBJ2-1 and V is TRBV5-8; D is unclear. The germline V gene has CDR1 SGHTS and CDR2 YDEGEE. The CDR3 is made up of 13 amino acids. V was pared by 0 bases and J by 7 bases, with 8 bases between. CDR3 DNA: TGTGCCAGCAGCTTGGGAGCCACTAATGAGCAGTTCTTC. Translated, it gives CASSLGATNEQFF.

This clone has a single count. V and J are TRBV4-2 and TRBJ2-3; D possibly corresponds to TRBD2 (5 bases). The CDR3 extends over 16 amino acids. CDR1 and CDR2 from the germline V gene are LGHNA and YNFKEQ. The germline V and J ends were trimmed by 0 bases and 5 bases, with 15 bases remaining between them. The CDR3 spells CASSQDGGVGGDTQYF. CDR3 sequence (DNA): TGTGCCAGCAGCCAAGATGGCGGAGTCGGAGGAGATACGCAGTATTTT.

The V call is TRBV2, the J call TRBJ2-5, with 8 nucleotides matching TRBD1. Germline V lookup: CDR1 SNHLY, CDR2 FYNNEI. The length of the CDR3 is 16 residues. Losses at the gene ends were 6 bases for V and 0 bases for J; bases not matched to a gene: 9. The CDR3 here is CASSAPGGQYQETQYF. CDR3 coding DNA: TGTGCCAGCAGCGCCCCAGGGGGCCAGTACCAAGAGACCCAGTACTTC.

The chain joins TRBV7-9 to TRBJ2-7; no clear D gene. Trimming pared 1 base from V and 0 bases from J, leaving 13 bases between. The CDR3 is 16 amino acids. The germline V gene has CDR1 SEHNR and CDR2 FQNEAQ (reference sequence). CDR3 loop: CASSLGGPESSYEQYF. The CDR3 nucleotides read TGTGCCAGCAGCTTAGGTGGCCCGGAGAGCTCCTACGAGCAGTACTTC.

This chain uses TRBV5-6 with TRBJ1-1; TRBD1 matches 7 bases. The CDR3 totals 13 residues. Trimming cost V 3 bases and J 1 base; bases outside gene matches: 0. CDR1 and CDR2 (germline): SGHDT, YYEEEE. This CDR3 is CASSWDRNTEAFF. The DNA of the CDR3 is TGTGCCAGCAGCTGGGACAGGAACACTGAAGCTTTCTTT.

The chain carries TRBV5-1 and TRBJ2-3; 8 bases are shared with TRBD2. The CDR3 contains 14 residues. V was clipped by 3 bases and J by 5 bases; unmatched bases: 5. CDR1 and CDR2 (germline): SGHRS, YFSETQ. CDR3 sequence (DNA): TGCGCCAGCAGCTGGGGGACTAGGCTAGATACGCAGTATTTT. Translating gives CASSWGTRLDTQYF.

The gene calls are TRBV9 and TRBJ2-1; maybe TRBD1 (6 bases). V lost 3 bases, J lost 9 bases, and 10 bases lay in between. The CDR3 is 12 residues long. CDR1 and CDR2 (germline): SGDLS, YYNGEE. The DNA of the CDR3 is TGTGCCAGCAGCGCCGGGACACCTGAGCAGTTCTTC. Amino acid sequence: CASSAGTPEQFF.

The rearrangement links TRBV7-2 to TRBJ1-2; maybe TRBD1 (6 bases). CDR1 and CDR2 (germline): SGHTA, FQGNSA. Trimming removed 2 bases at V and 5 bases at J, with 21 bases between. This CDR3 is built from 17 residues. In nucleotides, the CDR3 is TGTGCCAGCAGCTTAAATTGGGGCGGGGGCCGGGGTTATGGCTACACCTTC. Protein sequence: CASSLNWGGGRGYGYTF.

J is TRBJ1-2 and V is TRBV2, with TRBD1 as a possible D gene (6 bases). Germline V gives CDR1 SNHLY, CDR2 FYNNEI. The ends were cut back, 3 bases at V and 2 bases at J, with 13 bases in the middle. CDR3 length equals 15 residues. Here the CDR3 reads CASSERGGGNYGYTF. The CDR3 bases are TGTGCCAGCAGTGAGAGGGGGGGCGGCAACTATGGCTACACCTTC.

The CDR3 nucleotides read TGTGCCAGCAGGGCGGGGGGAACAGATACGCAGTATTTT. This gives the protein CASRAGGTDTQYF. The chain combines TRBV7-2 with TRBJ2-3; 8 nucleotides line up with TRBD2. CDR1 and CDR2 (germline): SGHTA, FQGNSA. The CDR3 is 13 residues long. V lost 6 bases to trimming and J lost 3 bases; unmatched junction nucleotides: 2.

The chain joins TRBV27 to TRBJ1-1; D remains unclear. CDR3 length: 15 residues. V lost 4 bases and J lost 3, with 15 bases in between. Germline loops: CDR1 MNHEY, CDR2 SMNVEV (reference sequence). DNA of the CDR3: TGTGCCAGCAGTTATGGGATGTCAGCGGACACTGAAGCTTTCTTT. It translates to CASSYGMSADTEAFF.

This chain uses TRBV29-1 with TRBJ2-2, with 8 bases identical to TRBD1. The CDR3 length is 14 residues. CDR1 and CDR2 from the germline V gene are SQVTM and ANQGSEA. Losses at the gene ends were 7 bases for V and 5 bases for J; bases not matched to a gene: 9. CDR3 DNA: TGCAGCGCTACCCGGACAGGGATAACCGGGGAGCTGTTTTTT. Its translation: CSATRTGITGELFF.

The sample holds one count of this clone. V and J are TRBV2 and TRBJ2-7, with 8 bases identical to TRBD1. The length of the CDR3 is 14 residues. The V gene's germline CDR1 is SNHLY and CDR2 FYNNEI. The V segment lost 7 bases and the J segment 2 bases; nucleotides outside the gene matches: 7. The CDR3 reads CASNSPGGPYEQYF. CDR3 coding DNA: TGTGCCAGCAATTCCCCAGGGGGCCCCTACGAGCAGTACTTC.

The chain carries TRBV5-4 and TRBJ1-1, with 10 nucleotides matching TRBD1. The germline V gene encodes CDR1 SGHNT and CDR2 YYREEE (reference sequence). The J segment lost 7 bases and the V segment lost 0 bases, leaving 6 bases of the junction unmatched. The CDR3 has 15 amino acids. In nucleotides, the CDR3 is TGTGCCAGCAGCTTGGAGACAGGGGGCAGCGGTGAAGCTTTCTTT. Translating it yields CASSLETGGSGEAFF. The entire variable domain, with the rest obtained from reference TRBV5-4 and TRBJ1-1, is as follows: ETGVTQSPTHLIKTRGQQVTLRCSSQSGHNTVSWYQQALGQGPQFIFQYYREEENGRGNFPPRFSGLQFPNYSSELNVNALELDDSALYLCASSLETGGSGEAFFGQGTRLTVV.

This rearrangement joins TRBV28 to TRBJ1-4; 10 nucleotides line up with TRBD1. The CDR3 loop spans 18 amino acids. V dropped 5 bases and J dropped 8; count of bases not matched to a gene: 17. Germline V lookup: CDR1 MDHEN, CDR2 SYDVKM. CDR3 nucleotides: TGTGCCAGCAGTCACCTCCCCAAATGGACAGGGGGGAGGGAAAAACTGTTTTTT. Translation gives CASSHLPKWTGGREKLFF.

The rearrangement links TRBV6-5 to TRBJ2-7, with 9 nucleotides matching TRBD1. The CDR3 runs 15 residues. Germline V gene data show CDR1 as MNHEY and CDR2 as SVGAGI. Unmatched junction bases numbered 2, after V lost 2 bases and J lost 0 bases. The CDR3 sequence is CASSYGTGISYEQYV. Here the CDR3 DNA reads TGTGCCAGCAGTTACGGGACAGGGATCTCCTACGAGCAGTACGTC.

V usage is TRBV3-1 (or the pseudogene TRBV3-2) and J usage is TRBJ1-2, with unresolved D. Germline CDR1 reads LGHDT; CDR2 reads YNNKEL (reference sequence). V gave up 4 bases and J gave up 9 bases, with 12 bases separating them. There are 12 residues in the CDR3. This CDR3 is CASSPLPNRYTF. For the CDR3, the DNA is TGTGCCAGCAGCCCACTGCCGAATCGCTACACCTTC.

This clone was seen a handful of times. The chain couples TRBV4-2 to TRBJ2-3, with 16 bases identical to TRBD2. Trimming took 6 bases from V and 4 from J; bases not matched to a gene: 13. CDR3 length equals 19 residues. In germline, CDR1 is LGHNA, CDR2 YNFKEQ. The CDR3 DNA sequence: TGTGCCAGCAGTCTTTCTGGGACTAGCGGGGGGGGAAGATCAGATACGCAGTATTTT. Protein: CASSLSGTSGGGRSDTQYF.

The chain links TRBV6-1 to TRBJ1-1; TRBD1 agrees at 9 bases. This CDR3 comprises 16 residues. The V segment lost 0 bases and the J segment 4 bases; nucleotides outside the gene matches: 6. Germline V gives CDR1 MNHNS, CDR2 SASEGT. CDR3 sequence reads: CASSEAGVTGGTEAFF. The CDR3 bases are TGTGCCAGCAGTGAAGCCGGCGTGACAGGGGGCACTGAAGCTTTCTTT.

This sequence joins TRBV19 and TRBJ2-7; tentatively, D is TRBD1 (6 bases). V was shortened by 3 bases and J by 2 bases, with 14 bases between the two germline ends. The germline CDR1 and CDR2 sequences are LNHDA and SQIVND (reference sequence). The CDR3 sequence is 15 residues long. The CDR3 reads CASSIKAGAAYEQYF. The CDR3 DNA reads TGTGCCAGTAGTATTAAGGCAGGGGCAGCCTACGAGCAGTACTTC.

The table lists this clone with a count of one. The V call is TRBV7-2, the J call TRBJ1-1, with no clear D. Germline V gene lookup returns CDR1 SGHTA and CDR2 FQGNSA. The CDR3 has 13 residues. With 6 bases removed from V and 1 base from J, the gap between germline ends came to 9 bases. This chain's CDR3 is CASRVERNTEAFF. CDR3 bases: TGTGCCAGCAGGGTAGAGAGGAACACTGAAGCTTTCTTT.

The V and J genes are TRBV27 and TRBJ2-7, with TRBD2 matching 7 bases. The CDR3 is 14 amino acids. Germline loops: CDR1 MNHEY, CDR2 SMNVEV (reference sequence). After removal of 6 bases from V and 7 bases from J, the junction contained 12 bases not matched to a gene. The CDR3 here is CASRAGGSAREQYF. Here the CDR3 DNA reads TGTGCCAGCAGAGCCGGGGGGAGCGCGCGAGAGCAGTACTTC.

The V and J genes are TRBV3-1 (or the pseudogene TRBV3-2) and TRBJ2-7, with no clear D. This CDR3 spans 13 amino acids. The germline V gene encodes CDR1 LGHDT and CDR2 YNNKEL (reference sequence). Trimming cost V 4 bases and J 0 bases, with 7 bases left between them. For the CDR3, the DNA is TGTGCCAGCAGCCTCCGGTCCTCCTACGAGCAGTACTTC. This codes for CASSLRSSYEQYF.

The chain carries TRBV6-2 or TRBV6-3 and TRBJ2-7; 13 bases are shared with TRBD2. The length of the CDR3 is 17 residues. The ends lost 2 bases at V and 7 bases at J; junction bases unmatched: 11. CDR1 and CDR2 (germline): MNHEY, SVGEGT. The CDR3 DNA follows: TGTGCCAGCAGTTACCCCTCGACTAGCGGGGGGTCCCCGGAGCAGTACGTC. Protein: CASSYPSTSGGSPEQYV.

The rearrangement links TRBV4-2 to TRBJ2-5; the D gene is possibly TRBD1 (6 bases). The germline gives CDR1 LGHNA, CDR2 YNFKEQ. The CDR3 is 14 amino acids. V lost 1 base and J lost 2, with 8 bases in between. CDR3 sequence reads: CASSQGTEQETQYF. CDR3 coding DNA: TGTGCCAGCAGCCAAGGGACAGAACAAGAGACCCAGTACTTC.

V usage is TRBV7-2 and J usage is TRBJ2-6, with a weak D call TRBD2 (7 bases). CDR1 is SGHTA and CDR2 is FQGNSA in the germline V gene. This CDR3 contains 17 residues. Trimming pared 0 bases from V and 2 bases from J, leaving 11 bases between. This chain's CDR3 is CASSLAGGGAGANVLTF. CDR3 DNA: TGTGCCAGCAGCTTAGCGGGGGGGGGCGCTGGGGCCAACGTCCTGACTTTC.

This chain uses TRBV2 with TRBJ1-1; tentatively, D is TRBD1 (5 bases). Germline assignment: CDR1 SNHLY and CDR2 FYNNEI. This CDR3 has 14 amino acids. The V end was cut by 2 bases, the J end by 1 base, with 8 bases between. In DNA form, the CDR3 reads TGTGCCAGCAGTGAAACAGGAACGAACACTGAAGCTTTCTTT. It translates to CASSETGTNTEAFF.

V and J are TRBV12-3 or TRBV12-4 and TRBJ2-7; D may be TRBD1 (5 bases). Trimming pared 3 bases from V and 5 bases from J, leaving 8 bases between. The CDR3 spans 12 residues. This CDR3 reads CASSFAGNEQYV. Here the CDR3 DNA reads TGTGCCAGCAGTTTCGCAGGGAACGAGCAGTACGTC.

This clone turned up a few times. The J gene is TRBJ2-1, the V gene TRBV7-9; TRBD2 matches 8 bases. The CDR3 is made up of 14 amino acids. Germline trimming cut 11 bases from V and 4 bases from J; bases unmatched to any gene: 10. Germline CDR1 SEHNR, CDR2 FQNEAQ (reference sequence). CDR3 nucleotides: TGTGCCGCCACCCGGGCTAGCGGGTACAATGAGCAGTTCTTC. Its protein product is CAATRASGYNEQFF.

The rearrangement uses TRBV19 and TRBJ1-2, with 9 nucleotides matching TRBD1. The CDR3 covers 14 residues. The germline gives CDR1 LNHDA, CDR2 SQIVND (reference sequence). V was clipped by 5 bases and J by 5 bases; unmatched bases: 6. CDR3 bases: TGTGCCAGTAGTGCATGGACAGGGGATTATGGCTACACCTTC. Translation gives CASSAWTGDYGYTF. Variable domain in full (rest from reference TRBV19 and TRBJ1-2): DGGITQSPKYLFRKEGQNVTLSCEQNLNHDAMYWYRQDPGQGLRLIYYSQIVNDFQKGDIAEGYSVSREKKESFPLTVTSAQKNPTAFYLCASSAWTGDYGYTFGSGTRLTVV.